The next 30 T cell receptor beta chains were all read from a single sample in a study of cytomegalovirus exposure and HLA in healthy donors. PCR amplification relied on 60 Vbeta primers (plus 13 Jbeta primers). The repertoire was sequenced with immunoSEQ multiplex PCR; TCRdb's copy has only in-frame clones and lacks some. The table shows 100,000 or so clones, with around 74% occurring only once. The sample taken for sequencing was PBMCs. The receptors come from a man in his forties in good health and CMV-seronegative.

V and J are TRBV5-1 and TRBJ2-7; no clear D. V dropped 0 bases and J dropped 2 bases, with 3 bases sitting between them. The length of the CDR3 is 12 residues. The germline V gene has CDR1 SGHRS and CDR2 YFSETQ. CDR3 region: CASSLATYEQYF. The CDR3 bases are TGCGCCAGCAGCTTGGCAACCTACGAGCAGTACTTC.

This clone was counted a few times. The DNA of the CDR3 is TGTGCCAGCAGATGGGTGGGGAGAGGACTGCGACAAACCTCGTCCGAACAGTACTTC. This sequence encodes CASRWVGRGLRQTSSEQYF. The chain carries TRBV7-9 and TRBJ2-7, with D possibly being TRBD2 (5 bases). V lost 6 bases and J lost 10, with 37 bases in between. Germline V gene data show CDR1 as SEHNR and CDR2 as FQNEAQ (reference sequence). This CDR3 has 19 residues. The variable domain in full, with the rest retrieved from reference TRBV7-9 and TRBJ2-7, is DTGVSQNPRHKITKRGQNVTFRCDPISEHNRLYWYRQTLGQGPEFLTYFQNEAQLEKSRLLSDRFSAERPKGSFSTLEIQRTEQGDSAMYLCASRWVGRGLRQTSSEQYFGPGTRLTVT.

The J gene is TRBJ1-1, the V gene TRBV5-1, with D perhaps TRBD1 (6 bases). CDR1 SGHRS and CDR2 YFSETQ come from the germline V gene. This CDR3 has 13 amino acids. Trimming removed 1 base from V and 8 bases from J, with 12 bases in between. CDR3 sequence (DNA): TGCGCCAGCAGCTTGTTCCGGGGGGCCGAAGCTTTCTTT. Protein product: CASSLFRGAEAFF.

V usage is TRBV10-3 and J usage is TRBJ1-2; 9 bases match TRBD1. The CDR3 is 13 residues long. Per germline, CDR1 ENHRY and CDR2 SYGVKD. Unmatched junction bases numbered 3, after V lost 7 bases and J lost 3 bases. CDR3 coding DNA: TGTGCCATCACCCGGACAGGGGACTATGGCTACACCTTC. Its translation is CAITRTGDYGYTF.

This clone was picked up a small number of times. The chain is built from TRBV4-3 and TRBJ2-1; 12 bases map to TRBD2. The CDR3 has 16 amino acids. The junction had 5 bases not matched to a gene; V was cut back by 0 bases and J by 8 bases. Germline V gives CDR1 LGHNA, CDR2 YSLEER. CDR3 nucleotide sequence: TGCGCCAGCAGCCAAGATCTAGCGGGGGGGCAGGATGAGCAGTTCTTC. This gives the protein CASSQDLAGGQDEQFF.

As regards this clone: One junction end disagrees with the germline gene, perhaps due to a read error. V gene TRBV5-6 combines with J gene TRBJ2-7, with unresolved D. This CDR3 spans 15 amino acids. The germline gives CDR1 SGHDT, CDR2 YYEEEE. CDR3 loop: CASSLRSYSSYEQYF. The CDR3 coding sequence is TGTGCCAGCAGCTTAAGGTCTTATAGCTCCTATGAGCAGTACTTC.

The rearrangement joins TRBV6-5 to TRBJ1-2, with a tentative D call TRBD1 (5 bases). The CDR3 spans 13 residues. Germline V gene lookup returns CDR1 MNHEY and CDR2 SVGAGI. V lost 2 bases and J lost 7, with 11 bases in between. CDR3 region: CASSYARVGGYTF. CDR3 in DNA: TGTGCCAGCAGTTACGCCAGGGTGGGTGGCTACACCTTC.

This clone was detected a few times. The chain has TRBV6-1 and TRBJ1-4; possibly TRBD1 for D (6 bases). V lost 6 bases, J lost 4 bases, and 15 bases lay in between. The germline CDR1 and CDR2 sequences are MNHNS and SASEGT. The CDR3 spans 15 residues. The CDR3 region is CASSGQRQVNEKLFF. In DNA, the CDR3 is TGTGCCAGCAGCGGCCAGCGACAGGTTAATGAAAAACTGTTTTTT.

The chain has TRBV2 and TRBJ1-6; tentatively, D is TRBD1 (6 bases). V gave up 5 bases and J gave up 7 bases, with 12 bases separating them. The CDR3 runs 14 residues. Looked up from germline, CDR1 is SNHLY and CDR2 is FYNNEI. The CDR3 DNA reads TGTGCCAGCAGTACCACAGGGAGCAATTCACCCCTCCACTTT. It is translated as CASSTTGSNSPLHF.

V and J are TRBV21-1 and TRBJ1-3; TRBD1, the table's D call, lacks a check against the DNA. TRBV21-1 is labeled a pseudogene. This CDR3 region has 14 residues. The CDR3 region has the DNA TGTGCCAGCACCATCCGGGACAGTGGAAACACCATATATTTT. Translated: CASTIRDSGNTIYF.

V and J are TRBV5-1 and TRBJ2-7; 9 bases match TRBD1. V lost 4 bases, J lost 4 bases, and 6 bases stayed unmatched. Germline loops: CDR1 SGHRS, CDR2 YFSETQ. This CDR3 region has 14 residues. The CDR3 region has the DNA TGCGCCAGCAGCCCGGGACAGGGACCTTACGAGCAGTACTTC. This codes for CASSPGQGPYEQYF.

Only a few counts were recorded for this clone. V and J are TRBV5-1 and TRBJ1-2; no reliable D call. The CDR3 loop spans 13 amino acids. V was pared by 9 bases and J by 4 bases, with 16 bases between. The germline gives CDR1 SGHRS, CDR2 YFSETQ. The CDR3 protein is CATPPAAGYGYTF. As DNA, the CDR3 is TGCGCCACCCCCCCAGCTGCGGGCTATGGCTACACCTTC.

The chain recombines TRBV4-1 with TRBJ2-7; 8 bases match TRBD1. Germline V lookup: CDR1 MGHRA, CDR2 YSYEKL. The trim removed 3 bases at V and 2 bases at J, leaving 6 bases unmatched. CDR3 length equals 15 residues. The CDR3 loop reads CASSHRQGSPYEQYF. DNA of the CDR3: TGCGCCAGCAGCCACAGACAGGGGAGCCCCTACGAGCAGTACTTC.

The J gene is TRBJ2-5, the V gene TRBV7-9; a possible D gene is TRBD1 (6 bases). CDR1 and CDR2 from the germline V gene are SEHNR and FQNEAQ (reference sequence). The V gene lost 8 bases and the J gene lost 5 bases, with 21 bases spanning the gap. The CDR3 has 15 residues. In DNA, the CDR3 is TGTGCCAGCCTCGCTGTAGGGGGTGTGAGGGAGACCCAGTACTTC. Translated: CASLAVGGVRETQYF.

The J gene is TRBJ2-3, the V gene TRBV9, with 10 bases aligning to TRBD2. J gave up 2 bases and V 4 bases, and 4 bases lay outside the gene matches. The CDR3 extends over 15 amino acids. Germline CDR1 SGDLS, CDR2 YYNGEE. The CDR3, as DNA: TGTGCCAGCAGCACCCTAGCGGGGGACACAGATACGCAGTATTTT. It is translated as CASSTLAGDTDTQYF. The variable domain in full, completed from reference TRBV9 and TRBJ2-3, reads DSGVTQTPKHLITATGQRVTLRCSPRSGDLSVYWYQQSLDQGLQFLIQYYNGEERAKGNILERFSAQQFPDLHSELNLSSLELGDSALYFCASSTLAGDTDTQYFGPGTRLTVL.

The J gene is TRBJ2-3, the V gene TRBV6-1; a weak D match, TRBD2 (5 bases). This CDR3 is built from 13 residues. Germline-derived CDR1 and CDR2 are MNHNS and SASEGT. The V and J ends lost 4 bases and 4 bases respectively, with 9 bases between them. The CDR3 nucleotides are TGTGCCAGCAGTGCCGTCGGGGCAGATACGCAGTATTTT. It codes for CASSAVGADTQYF.

V is TRBV14 and J is TRBJ1-4; 9 nucleotides line up with TRBD1. Germline V CDR1 and CDR2: SGHDN, FVKESK. The CDR3 spans 17 residues. The V and J ends lost 1 base and 8 bases, in that order; junction bases with no gene match: 11. This CDR3 is CASSQVRDREGGEKLFF. CDR3 nucleotides: TGTGCCAGCAGCCAAGTTAGGGACAGGGAAGGTGGAGAAAAACTGTTTTTT.

This chain connects TRBV6-6 to TRBJ1-1; D is unresolved. Germline V gives CDR1 MNHNY, CDR2 SVGAGI (reference sequence). This CDR3 has 15 residues. Trimming pared 2 bases from V and 4 bases from J, leaving 14 bases between. In nucleotides, the CDR3 is TGTGCCAGCAGTTACGCGGCAGATGGTCGCACTGAAGCTTTCTTT. As protein: CASSYAADGRTEAFF.

The rearrangement uses TRBV5-8 and TRBJ2-1; D not resolved. The CDR3 is 16 residues long. CDR1 SGHTS and CDR2 YDEGEE come from the germline V gene. Deletions cut 1 base from V and 6 bases from J, with 17 bases between. CDR3 residues: CASSLISLARLNEQFF. CDR3 nucleotides: TGTGCCAGCAGCTTGATTTCTTTGGCCAGGCTCAATGAGCAGTTCTTC.

This chain joins TRBV14 and TRBJ2-1; D possibly corresponds to TRBD1 (6 bases). Germline V gene data show CDR1 as SGHDN and CDR2 as FVKESK. V lost 1 base to trimming and J lost 1 base, with 17 bases between them. There are 18 residues in the CDR3. The CDR3 DNA follows: TGTGCCAGCAGCCAAGGGAACTTGGGGGCGTGGTCCTACAATGAGCAGTTCTTC. This translates into CASSQGNLGAWSYNEQFF.

The chain carries TRBV19 and TRBJ2-2; TRBD2 agrees at 12 bases. This CDR3 is built from 19 residues. V lost 1 base, J lost 4 bases, and 10 bases stayed unmatched. Germline lookup yields CDR1 LNHDA and CDR2 SQIVND (reference sequence). CDR3 sequence: CASSIGRTSGRRGTGELFF. In DNA form, the CDR3 reads TGTGCCAGTAGTATAGGGAGAACTAGCGGGAGGAGGGGCACCGGGGAGCTGTTTTTT.

V is TRBV5-6 and J is TRBJ2-2; 11 nucleotides align to TRBD1. With 4 bases clipped from V and 7 bases from J, the junction kept 9 bases outside the gene matches. The CDR3 sequence is 16 residues long. From germline, CDR1 is SGHDT and CDR2 YYEEEE. The CDR3 region is CASSRQRTGGLGELFF. For the CDR3, the DNA is TGTGCCAGCAGCAGACAACGGACAGGGGGCCTCGGGGAGCTGTTTTTT.

The chain employs TRBV27 and TRBJ2-2, with D maybe TRBD2 (6 bases). Trimming left V 5 bases short and J 3 bases short, with 16 bases between. The germline gives CDR1 MNHEY, CDR2 SMNVEV (reference sequence). The CDR3 sequence is 16 residues long. The chain's CDR3 is CASSPGGWSDTGELFF. The CDR3 DNA reads as TGTGCCAGCAGTCCTGGGGGGTGGAGTGACACCGGGGAGCTGTTTTTT.

This clone has just one count. The genes are TRBV19 and TRBJ2-3; D may be TRBD2 (6 bases). The CDR3 runs 12 residues. Looked up from germline, CDR1 is LNHDA and CDR2 is SQIVND (reference sequence). Trimming left V 9 bases short and J 6 bases short, with 13 bases between. CDR3 sequence (DNA): TGTGCCAGCAGACTAGACTCGGATACGCAGTATTTT. Encoded protein: CASRLDSDTQYF.

As concerns this clone: This same CDR3 is encoded by further DNA sequences in the sample. V and J are TRBV6-5 and TRBJ1-2; no definite D call. With 5 bases removed from V and 2 bases from J, the gap between germline ends came to 9 bases. The CDR3 consists of 13 residues. CDR1 and CDR2 (germline): MNHEY, SVGAGI. CDR3 in amino acids: CASSRTGNYGYTF. The CDR3, as DNA: TGTGCCAGCAGTCGGACGGGAAACTATGGCTACACCTTC.

The chain has TRBV27 and TRBJ2-3; TRBD2 might be the D (5 bases). Trimming took 5 bases from V and 3 from J, leaving 12 bases between them. The CDR3 is 14 amino acids. Germline-derived CDR1 and CDR2 are MNHEY and SMNVEV (reference sequence). CDR3 amino acids: CASSLSAATDTQYF. Written as DNA, the CDR3 is TGTGCCAGCAGTCTTAGCGCCGCGACAGATACGCAGTATTTT.

The rearrangement joins TRBV5-1 to TRBJ1-2; 10 bases align to TRBD1. CDR3 length: 15 amino acids. The germline V gene encodes CDR1 SGHRS and CDR2 YFSETQ. V gave up 0 bases and J gave up 5 bases; unmatched junction bases: 4. CDR3 DNA: TGCGCCAGCAGCTTGGTGGGGACAGGGGATTATGGCTACACCTTC. It encodes CASSLVGTGDYGYTF.

The chain recombines TRBV28 with TRBJ1-2; D remains ambiguous. The germline gives CDR1 MDHEN, CDR2 SYDVKM. The CDR3 sequence is 11 residues long. The V end was cut by 6 bases, the J end by 3 bases, with 5 bases between. CDR3 bases: TGTGCCAGCAGGTCAGACTATGGCTACACCTTC. It translates to CASRSDYGYTF.

This clone showed up just a few times. This sequence joins TRBV7-9 and TRBJ2-7, with a weak D call TRBD1 (5 bases). V was shortened by 3 bases and J by 3 bases, with 15 bases between the two germline ends. The length of the CDR3 is 15 residues. CDR1 and CDR2 from the germline V gene are SEHNR and FQNEAQ (reference sequence). The CDR3 sequence: CASSFGQGSGYEQYF. CDR3 nucleotides: TGTGCCAGCAGCTTTGGGCAGGGTAGTGGCTACGAGCAGTACTTC. The full variable domain, in which reference TRBV7-9 and TRBJ2-7 provide the parts outside the CDR3, is DTGVSQNPRHKITKRGQNVTFRCDPISEHNRLYWYRQTLGQGPEFLTYFQNEAQLEKSRLLSDRFSAERPKGSFSTLEIQRTEQGDSAMYLCASSFGQGSGYEQYFGPGTRLTVT.

This clone appeared a single time. This chain connects TRBV5-4 to TRBJ1-5; possible D gene TRBD1, 6 bases. CDR1 and CDR2 from the germline V gene are SGHNT and YYREEE (reference sequence). CDR3 length equals 13 residues. V was trimmed by 4 bases and J by 7 bases, leaving 12 bases between them. This CDR3 is CASSRDGGQPQHF. The CDR3 DNA reads TGTGCCAGCAGCAGAGATGGGGGCCAGCCCCAGCATTTT.